Listed below are T cell receptor beta chains from one sample, sequenced in a study of blood T cell repertoires in COVID-19. Assay used: immunoSEQ multiplex PCR; TCRdb lists only in-frame clones, some missing. Among 300,000 to 350,000 clones listed, approximately 83% were seen once. Sample: PBMCs or T cells enriched from blood (not recorded which). The receptor source for this set is a woman aged 40 to 50 with acute COVID-19. The CDR3 runs from the conserved cysteine through the conserved F or W. The D gene is left open where the match is weak. Only some rows state a clone size, as once, few, many or a class for expanded clones.

V gene,J gene,D gene,clone size,CDR3 protein,CDR3 DNA
TRBV2,TRBJ1-4,.,.,CASSGGPEKLFF,TGTGCCAGCAGTGGAGGCCCAGAAAAACTGTTTTTT
TRBV7-8,TRBJ2-7,.,.,CASSLTAYEQYF,TGTGCCAGCAGCCTCACAGCCTACGAGCAGTACTTC
TRBV11-2,TRBJ1-2,TRBD1,.,CASSPKPVRDRVGGYTF,TGTGCCAGCAGCCCGAAACCCGTCCGGGACAGGGTGGGCGGCTACACCTTC
TRBV5-6,TRBJ1-2,.,.,CASSRRVDGYTF,TGTGCCAGCAGCCGGAGGGTGGATGGCTACACCTTC
TRBV27,TRBJ2-7,TRBD2,few,CASSLGAGGYEQYF,TGTGCCAGCAGTTTAGGTGCGGGAGGTTACGAGCAGTACTTC
TRBV7-2,TRBJ1-2,TRBD1,.,CASRLISGTGIGYTF,TGTGCCAGCAGACTCATTTCCGGGACAGGGATCGGCTACACCTTC
TRBV5-4,TRBJ1-1,.,.,CASSLAGRGGTEAFF,TGTGCCAGCAGCTTGGCCGGCCGGGGGGGCACTGAAGCTTTCTTT
TRBV5-1,TRBJ2-5,TRBD2,.,CASSPWGRDQETQYF,TGCGCCAGCAGCCCCTGGGGGAGGGACCAAGAGACCCAGTACTTC
TRBV4-2,TRBJ2-3,.,few,CASSQDPYVPSRIQADTQYF,TGTGCCAGCAGCCAAGATCCCTATGTGCCCAGTCGAATACAGGCAGATACGCAGTATTTT
TRBV6-2/TRBV6-3,TRBJ1-4,TRBD1,.,CASSYPYPLRDREGEKLFF,TGTGCCAGCAGTTACCCCTATCCCTTAAGGGACAGGGAAGGTGAAAAACTGTTTTTT
TRBV27,TRBJ2-3,.,.,CASSLSGRATTDTQYF,TGTGCCAGCAGTTTATCTGGCAGGGCCACCACAGATACGCAGTATTTT
TRBV21-1,TRBJ2-1,.,.,CASSKFGGGVNEQFF,TGTGCCAGCAGCAAGTTCGGCGGGGGAGTAAATGAGCAGTTCTTC
TRBV11-2,TRBJ2-2,TRBD2,.,CASSKNPGLAIWELFF,TGTGCCAGCAGCAAAAACCCGGGACTAGCAATATGGGAGCTGTTTTTT
TRBV19,TRBJ1-5,TRBD1,once,CASSIDEGAYSNQPQHF,TGTGCCAGTAGTATAGATGAGGGGGCATATAGCAATCAGCCCCAGCATTTT
TRBV7-9,TRBJ1-2,TRBD1,.,CASSLGGTAPYGYTF,TGTGCCAGCAGCTTAGGGGGGACAGCCCCCTATGGCTACACCTTC
TRBV18,TRBJ1-3,.,.,CASSPPSASGNIYF,TGTGCCAGCTCACCCCCCAGCGCGTCAGGGAACATATATTTT
TRBV2,TRBJ2-3,.,once,CARFLARTGSTDTQYF,TGTGCCAGGTTTTTAGCGAGAACAGGGAGCACAGATACGCAGTATTTT
TRBV4-2,TRBJ1-3,TRBD1,.,CASSQEPGQGSLNELGSSGNTIYF,TGTGCCAGCAGCCAGGAACCGGGACAGGGTTCCTTGAATGAGCTCGGATCCTCTGGAAACACCATATATTTT
TRBV7-2,TRBJ2-3,TRBD1,.,CASSLDRVDDTQYF,TGTGCCAGCAGCCTTGACAGGGTAGATGATACGCAGTATTTT
TRBV5-1,TRBJ2-1,TRBD1,.,CASSMGQGADEQFF,TGCGCCAGCTCAATGGGACAGGGTGCCGATGAGCAGTTCTTC